The rows below give T cell receptor beta chains drawn from one sample of a study of shared clonotypes between healthy human individuals. Method: immunoSEQ multiplex PCR; TCRdb's copy keeps in-frame clones and lacks some. The repertoire includes 700,000 or so clones, approximately 75% of them detected once, and under 2% sits in the top ten. Sample: memory CD4+ T cells sorted from blood. These receptors came from a woman in her 30s in good health. CDR3s include the opening cysteine and the closing phenylalanine or tryptophan. Fields, in order: clone size, D gene, J gene, CDR3 length, V gene, CDR3 DNA, CDR3 protein. The D gene is left open where the match is weak. The size entry is marked missing in some rows and otherwise reads once, few, many or a size class.

>.|.|TRBJ2-5|13|TRBV13
TGTGCCAGCAGCCGCGGGACACCGGAGACCCAGTACTTC
CASSRGTPETQYF
>.|.|TRBJ2-1|17|TRBV23-1
TGCGCCAGCAGTCAATCGGAGGACAGCAGCTCCTACAATGAGCAGTTCTTC
CASSQSEDSSSYNEQFF
>.|.|TRBJ2-3|13|TRBV27
TGTGCCAGCAGTCGCCCAGCCACAGATACGCAGTATTTT
CASSRPATDTQYF
>.|TRBD1|TRBJ1-1|16|TRBV5-4
TGTGCCAGCAGGGGGACAGGGGCCCCCCGTCAGACTGAAGCTTTCTTT
CASRGTGAPRQTEAFF
>.|TRBD1|TRBJ2-7|14|TRBV11-2
TGTGCCAGCAGCTTCGGACAGGGGTATATCGAGCAGTACTTC
CASSFGQGYIEQYF
>.|.|TRBJ1-5|13|TRBV6-1
TGTGCCAGCAGCGGACAGTGGGAGCAGCCCCAGCATTTT
CASSGQWEQPQHF
>.|TRBD1|TRBJ1-2|12|TRBV27
TGTGCCAGCAGTTCGACAGGGAGCGGCTACACCTTC
CASSSTGSGYTF
>.|TRBD1|TRBJ1-1|12|TRBV29-1
TGCAGCGTTGAGGGACAGGGGTCTGAAGCTTTCTTT
CSVEGQGSEAFF
>.|.|TRBJ2-7|15|TRBV19
TGTGCCAGTAGTATGGGACGGGCCACCACCTACGAGCAGTACTTC
CASSMGRATTYEQYF
>.|.|TRBJ2-1|13|TRBV7-3
TGTGCCAGCAGCTTGGTTACCGACAGTGAGCAGTTCTTC
CASSLVTDSEQFF
>.|.|TRBJ2-7|14|TRBV6-1
TGTGCCAGCGGGCGAGGTGCCGATGGGGCGCAGCAGTACTTC
CASGRGADGAQQYF
>.|TRBD2|TRBJ2-1|13|TRBV28
TGTGCCAGCCTTAGCGGGAGGGGTAATGAGCAGTTCTTC
CASLSGRGNEQFF
>.|TRBD2|TRBJ2-3|16|TRBV6-1
TGTGCCAGCAGTGAGACGGGACTAGCGGACCCAGATACGCAGTATTTT
CASSETGLADPDTQYF
>.|.|TRBJ1-1|14|TRBV6-5
TGTGCCAGCAGTTACGATCGACAGAACACTGAAGCTTTCTTT
CASSYDRQNTEAFF
>.|TRBD2|TRBJ2-7|16|TRBV7-2
TGTGCCAGCAGCTTAGCTCTTAGCGGGAGCTCCTACGAGCAGTACTTC
CASSLALSGSSYEQYF
>few|.|TRBJ2-7|12|TRBV5-1
TGCGCCAGCAGAAAAGGGGAGACCGAGCAGTACTTC
CASRKGETEQYF
>once|TRBD2|TRBJ2-2|17|TRBV5-6
TGTGCCAGCAGCTTGGGGCCTAGCGGGTTGAACACCGGGGAGCTGTTTTTT
CASSLGPSGLNTGELFF
>.|TRBD1|TRBJ1-4|15|TRBV2
TGTGCCAGCAGTGAAGAGGGACAGGGTAATGAAAAACTGTTTTTT
CASSEEGQGNEKLFF
>.|.|TRBJ2-6|16|TRBV5-1
TGCGCCAGCAGTATGAGTGCAGGTTCTGGGGCCAACGTCCTGACTTTC
CASSMSAGSGANVLTF
>.|TRBD1|TRBJ1-1|14|TRBV25-1
TGTGCCAGCAGTGGATTGACAGGGACCACTGAAGCTTTCTTT
CASSGLTGTTEAFF
>.|.|TRBJ1-4|15|TRBV18
TGTGCCAGCTCAAGGGGTTTTGCAACTAATGAAAAACTGTTTTTT
CASSRGFATNEKLFF
>.|.|TRBJ2-3|12|TRBV28
TGTGCCAGCAGCCTCCGGGCCGTAAGGCAGTATTTT
CASSLRAVRQYF
>once|TRBD1|TRBJ1-5|15|TRBV2
TGTGCCAGCAGTGCTGGGACAGGGGGTTGGCAGCCCCAGCATTTT
CASSAGTGGWQPQHF
>.|.|TRBJ1-1|16|TRBV18
TGTGCCAGCTCACCACCGGGAACAGTGTTGAACACTGAAGCTTTCTTT
CASSPPGTVLNTEAFF
>.|TRBD2|TRBJ2-1|17|TRBV5-1
TGCGCCAGCAGTCCCCCGGCGACTAGCGGCACCTGGGATGAGCAGTTCTTC
CASSPPATSGTWDEQFF
>.|.|TRBJ1-2|14|TRBV7-9
TGTGCCAGCAGCTTCCGGGACGGGATCTATGGCTACACCTTC
CASSFRDGIYGYTF
>.|TRBD1|TRBJ1-1|17|TRBV11-2
TGTGCCAGCAGCTTAATCAGGGGGTTCTCACTGAACACTGAAGCTTTCTTT
CASSLIRGFSLNTEAFF
>few|.|TRBJ1-1|14|TRBV6-1
TGTGCCAGCAGCGGGAGGGGGGGGAACACTGAAGCTTTCTTT
CASSGRGGNTEAFF
>.|.|TRBJ1-3|13|TRBV6-4
TGTGCCAGCAGTGAGGGGTCTGGAAACACCATATATTTT
CASSEGSGNTIYF
>.|.|TRBJ2-2|13|TRBV5-1
TGCGCCAGCAGCTTGGACCTCACCGGGGAGCTGTTTTTT
CASSLDLTGELFF
>.|TRBD2|TRBJ2-1|16|TRBV7-9
TGTGCCAGCAGTGGAGCGGGAGATAGCTCCTACAATGAGCAGTTCTTC
CASSGAGDSSYNEQFF
>.|TRBD1|TRBJ2-2|13|TRBV10-3
TGTGCCATCAGCGACAGGGCCACCGGGGAGCTGTTTTTT
CAISDRATGELFF
>few|.|TRBJ2-7|16|TRBV7-2
TGTGCCAGCAGCGGGCGTCTGAGCAATCTCTACTACGAGCAGTACTTC
CASSGRLSNLYYEQYF
>once|.|TRBJ2-7|14|TRBV5-1
TGCGCCAGCAGCAACAGGGCAGGGACATACGAGCAGTACTTC
CASSNRAGTYEQYF
>.|TRBD2|TRBJ2-1|13|TRBV19
TGTGCCAGTGGTCTAGCGGACTACAATGAGCAGTTCTTC
CASGLADYNEQFF